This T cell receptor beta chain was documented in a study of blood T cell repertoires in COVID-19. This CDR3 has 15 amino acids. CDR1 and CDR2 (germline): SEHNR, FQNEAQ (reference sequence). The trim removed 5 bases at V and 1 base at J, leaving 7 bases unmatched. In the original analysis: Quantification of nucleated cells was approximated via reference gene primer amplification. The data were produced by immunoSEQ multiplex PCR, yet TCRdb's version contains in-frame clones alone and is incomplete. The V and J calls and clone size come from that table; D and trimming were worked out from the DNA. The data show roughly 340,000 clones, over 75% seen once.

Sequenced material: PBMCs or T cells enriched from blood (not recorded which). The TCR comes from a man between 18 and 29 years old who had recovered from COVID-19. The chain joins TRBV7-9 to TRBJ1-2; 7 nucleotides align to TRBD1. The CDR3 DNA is TGTGCCAGCAGCCCTGGAGGGACAGTTAACTATGGCTACACCTTC. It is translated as CASSPGGTVNYGYTF.